A selection of T cell receptor beta chains follows, all from one sample in a study of T cells in Graves' hyperthyroidism and ophthalmopathy. TCRdb reanalysed the multiplex PCR reads using MiXCR and keeps one entry per CDR3 protein. In the table there are 750,000 to 900,000 distinct CDR3 sequences, roughly 40% of which are singletons. Sequenced input: blood. These receptors were collected from a man younger than 35 with Graves' hyperthyroidism. Both conserved end residues are part of each CDR3. Fields, in order: J gene, V gene, clone size, D gene, CDR3 DNA, CDR3 protein. The D gene is left open where the match is weak. Only some rows state a clone size, as once, few, many or a class for expanded clones.

TRBJ2-7,TRBV13,few,NA,TGTGCCAGCAGCCCGGGACAAACTCTCTACGAGCAGTACTTC,CASSPGQTLYEQYF
TRBJ1-2,TRBV7-9,many,NA,TGTGCCAGCAGCTTGGACTTTGTGGATGGCTACACCTTC,CASSLDFVDGYTF
TRBJ1-1,TRBV10-3,NA,NA,TGTGCCAGCAGTTACTTGGTGAACACTGAAGCTTTCTTT,CASSYLVNTEAFF
TRBJ2-2,TRBV20-1,few,TRBD1,TGCAGTGCCGATCAGGGGGCTTTGGGCACCGGGGAGCTGTTTTTT,CSADQGALGTGELFF
TRBJ2-7,TRBV12-3/TRBV12-4,few,NA,TGTGCCAGCGGCTATCCCGGGGAGCAGTACTTC,CASGYPGEQYF
TRBJ2-5,TRBV7-8,few,NA,TGTGCCAGCAGCTTAGCAGGTCTTCTCCAAGAGACCCAGTACTTC,CASSLAGLLQETQYF
TRBJ1-4,TRBV20-1,NA,NA,TGCAGTGCTTGGGACGGAAACAATGAAAAACTGTTTTTT,CSAWDGNNEKLFF
TRBJ2-7,TRBV7-2,NA,NA,TGTGCCAACAGCGACTACGAGCAGTACTTC,CANSDYEQYF
TRBJ2-7,TRBV4-1,few,NA,TGCGCCAGCAGCCATCCGGGTAGGGGACAGCAGTACTTC,CASSHPGRGQQYF
TRBJ1-3,TRBV9,many,NA,TGTGCCAGCAGCGTGGGGACGGGGGGAAACACCATATATTTT,CASSVGTGGNTIYF
TRBJ1-1,TRBV6-6,few,NA,TGTGCCAGCAGTCGGACGGAGAGGACTGAAGCTTTCTTT,CASSRTERTEAFF
TRBJ2-7,TRBV7-7,few,TRBD2,TGTGCTAGCAGCTTAGGCGGGGGACCTTACTACGAGCAGTACTTC,CASSLGGGPYYEQYF
TRBJ2-7,TRBV10-3,many,NA,TGTGCCATCAGTGAGGAGGGTCCCAGTGGGGGTTACGAGCAGTACTTC,CAISEEGPSGGYEQYF
TRBJ1-5,TRBV10-3,NA,NA,TGTGCCATCAGTGGGGGGCCCAGAAAAGGCAAACAGCCCCAGCATTTT,CAISGGPRKGKQPQHF
TRBJ1-1,TRBV29-1,many,NA,TGCAGCGTCACTATTACAGAGAAAGCTTTCTTT,CSVTITEKAFF
TRBJ1-2,TRBV29-1,NA,NA,TGCAGCTTGGAGCCGGCTACTGGCTACACCTTC,CSLEPATGYTF
TRBJ1-1,TRBV19,many,NA,TGTGCCAGTAACGACCCGAACACTGAAGCTTTCTTT,CASNDPNTEAFF
TRBJ2-5,TRBV7-2,NA,TRBD2,TGTGCCAGCACCCCGACTAGCCCCAAGACCCAGTACTTC,CASTPTSPKTQYF
TRBJ2-2,TRBV20-1,few,TRBD2,TGCAGTGCTAGAAGACTAGCGGGTACGAACACCGGGGAGCTGTTTTTT,CSARRLAGTNTGELFF
TRBJ2-2,TRBV19,many,NA,TGTGCCAGTAGTATAAGCGGGTCTAACACCGGGGAGCTGTTTTTT,CASSISGSNTGELFF
TRBJ2-7,TRBV9,NA,NA,TGTGCCAGCAGCGTCCGGGACTTCCCCGCCGAGCAGTACTTC,CASSVRDFPAEQYF
TRBJ1-2,TRBV7-9,many,NA,TGTGCCAGCAGCTTAGGGGCAGTCTATGGCTACACCTTC,CASSLGAVYGYTF
TRBJ2-7,TRBV29-1,many,NA,TGCAGCGCATGGGATAATTACGAGCAGTACTTC,CSAWDNYEQYF
TRBJ2-6,TRBV2,few,NA,TGTGCCAGCAGTCCCGCGGGACAGCCGTCCTCTGGGGCCAACGTCCTGACTTTC,CASSPAGQPSSGANVLTF
TRBJ1-1,TRBV14,NA,NA,TGTGCCAGCAGCCAAGGTGGGTTCTCTGAAGCTTTCTTT,CASSQGGFSEAFF
TRBJ2-7,TRBV5-1,NA,NA,TGCGCCAGCAGCAAAGACAGATACGAGCAGTACTTC,CASSKDRYEQYF
TRBJ1-1,TRBV12-3/TRBV12-4,few,NA,TGTGCCAGCAGTTTGAACCCTGCGAACACTGAAGCTTTCTTT,CASSLNPANTEAFF
TRBJ2-7,TRBV20-1,few,TRBD2,TGCAGTGCGGCTAGCGGGGGGGAAACGGCCTACGAGCAGTACTTC,CSAASGGETAYEQYF
TRBJ2-1,TRBV29-1,NA,NA,TGCAGCGTTGACGGCGGGGCCCAGGGTAGTGAGCAGTTCTTC,CSVDGGAQGSEQFF
TRBJ1-1,TRBV25-1,many,NA,TGTGCCAGCACCCGAACCGCGAGGGGCACTGAAGCTTTCTTT,CASTRTARGTEAFF
TRBJ2-5,TRBV6-5,few,TRBD1,TGTGCCACCAAACAGGGGGCAGGGGAGACCCAGTACTTC,CATKQGAGETQYF
TRBJ1-2,TRBV7-2,NA,TRBD1,TGTGCCAGCAGCCAAGGAAGGGGACAGGGGGGCTACACCTTC,CASSQGRGQGGYTF
TRBJ1-3,TRBV7-2,NA,NA,TGTGCCAGCAGCCCTTACAGGAACACCATATATTTT,CASSPYRNTIYF
TRBJ1-3,TRBV2,NA,NA,TGTGCCAGCAGTTTTACGCACGGGACTGGAAACACCATATATTTT,CASSFTHGTGNTIYF
TRBJ2-7,TRBV25-1,NA,TRBD2,TGTGCCCGAAGGGAGGGGCCCTACGAGCAGTACTTC,CARREGPYEQYF
TRBJ2-5,TRBV7-6,many,NA,TGTGCCAGCAGCTTCACGGGGGCAGGGACCCAGTACTTC,CASSFTGAGTQYF
TRBJ1-5,TRBV19,many,NA,TGTGCCAGTAGTCTTCGTGAGGATAGCAATCAGCCCCAGCATTTT,CASSLREDSNQPQHF
TRBJ1-1,TRBV10-3,NA,NA,TGTGCCATCAACGAGCCGAGGCTGGGACTGAACACTGAAGCTTTCTTT,CAINEPRLGLNTEAFF
TRBJ2-3,TRBV5-6,NA,NA,TGTGCCAGCAGCTCGACATCCAGCACAGATACGCAGTATTTT,CASSSTSSTDTQYF
TRBJ1-5,TRBV20-1,NA,NA,TGCAGTGCTAGGTCGGGAGTCAGACTGAATAGCAATCAGCCCCAGCATTTT,CSARSGVRLNSNQPQHF
TRBJ1-1,TRBV7-3,NA,TRBD1,TGCGCCAGCAGCCAGAGCGAGTTCTCAGGGGGACCCGCTTTCTTT,CASSQSEFSGGPAFF
TRBJ2-7,TRBV19,NA,NA,TGTGCCAGTCAAAAGGCGGACGAGCAGTACTTC,CASQKADEQYF
TRBJ1-3,TRBV10-3,many,NA,TGTGCCATCAGTCCACAGGGAGGATCTGGAAACACCATATATTTT,CAISPQGGSGNTIYF
TRBJ2-7,TRBV12-5,NA,NA,TGTGCTAGTGGTTTGGTAGTCTACGAGCAGTACTTC,CASGLVVYEQYF
TRBJ1-6,TRBV15,NA,NA,TGTGCCACCAGCAGAGATCGGGGGGTACACCTCCACTTT,CATSRDRGVHLHF
TRBJ2-7,TRBV29-1,few,NA,TGCAGCGTTGAGGGGGAGAACGAGCAGTACTTC,CSVEGENEQYF